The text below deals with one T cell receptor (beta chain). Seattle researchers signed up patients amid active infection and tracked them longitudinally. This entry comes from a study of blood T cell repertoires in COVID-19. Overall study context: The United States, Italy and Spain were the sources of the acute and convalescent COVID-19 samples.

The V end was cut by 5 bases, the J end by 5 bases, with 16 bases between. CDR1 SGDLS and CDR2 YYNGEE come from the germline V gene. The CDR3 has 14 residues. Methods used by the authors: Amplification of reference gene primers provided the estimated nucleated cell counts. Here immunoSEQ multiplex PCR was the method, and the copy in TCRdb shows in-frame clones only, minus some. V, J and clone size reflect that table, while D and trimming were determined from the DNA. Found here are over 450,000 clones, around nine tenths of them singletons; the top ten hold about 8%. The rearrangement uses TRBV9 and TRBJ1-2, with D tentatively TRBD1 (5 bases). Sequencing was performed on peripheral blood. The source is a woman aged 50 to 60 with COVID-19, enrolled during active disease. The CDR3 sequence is CASRPDRGEYGYTF. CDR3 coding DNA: TGTGCCAGCAGGCCTGATCGGGGGGAGTATGGCTACACCTTC. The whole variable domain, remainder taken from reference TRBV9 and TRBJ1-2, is DSGVTQTPKHLITATGQRVTLRCSPRSGDLSVYWYQQSLDQGLQFLIQYYNGEERAKGNILERFSAQQFPDLHSELNLSSLELGDSALYFCASRPDRGEYGYTFGSGTRLTVV.